Included here is one TCR beta chain sequence, with context. Its antigen remains unknown. This entry is derived from a study of T cell repertoires in cytomegalovirus infection. Study-level background: In public TCR beta signatures, there were indications of both CMV infection and matching HLA type. Study-wide results and caveats: Within the response measured ex vivo, HLA-C-restricted CMV-specific TCR beta clonotypes were dominant. Adding up the frequency of public TCR beta families identified people who carried CMV plus the relevant HLA.

CDR3 length: 17 residues. Trimming at V came to 6 bases and at J to 1 base, leaving 10 bases not matched to a gene. The germline CDR1 and CDR2 sequences are MNHEY and SMNVEV (reference sequence). TCRdb fed the reads into MiXCR, producing one record per CDR3 protein. The repertoire holds around 900,000 distinct CDR3 sequences, with approximately 33% as singletons. Sequenced here: cultured CD8+ T cells from PBMCs, sampled from culture after CMV antigen stimulation. V gene TRBV27 combines with J gene TRBJ2-5, with 11 bases lining up with TRBD2. The sequence was collected from a human donor in good health (CMV status not recorded). Some clones in this sample may be carry-over from other donors' samples. CDR3 nucleotide sequence: TGTGCCAGCAGCGGTTCCCCAGGGACTAGCGGCCAAGAGACCCAGTACTTC. This sequence encodes CASSGSPGTSGQETQYF.